A selection of T cell receptor beta chains follows, all from one sample in a study of blood T cells in healthy people across ages. TCRdb processed the 5' RACE reads anew with MiXCR; each CDR3 protein has one entry. The sample comprises about 580,000 distinct CDR3 sequences, around half of which are singletons, and around 23% rests with the top ten. Material: blood. These receptors came from a man older than 75 in good health. The CDR3 runs from the conserved cysteine through the conserved F or W. Each record gives: J gene, V gene, clone size, D gene, CDR3 protein, CDR3 DNA. The D gene is left open where the match is weak. The size field is filled for only some rows; it gives once, few, many or a size class.

TRBJ2-3,TRBV4-2,NA,NA,CASSQDQTNTQYF,TGTGCCAGCAGCCAAGATCAGACAAATACGCAGTATTTT
TRBJ2-3,TRBV5-6,few,NA,CASSGGIPTLDTQYF,TGTGCCAGCAGCGGGGGGATACCTACGTTGGATACGCAGTATTTT
TRBJ2-6,TRBV7-2,NA,NA,CASSFEQGRSGANVLTF,TGTGCCAGCAGCTTCGAGCAGGGAAGGTCTGGGGCCAACGTCCTGACTTTC
TRBJ2-1,TRBV7-8,many,NA,CASRLGGRLDNEQFF,TGTGCCAGCCGCCTGGGGGGGCGTCTTGACAATGAGCAGTTCTTC
TRBJ2-3,TRBV9,few,TRBD2,CASSPQLAGVTDTQYF,TGTGCCAGCAGCCCCCAACTAGCGGGGGTCACAGATACGCAGTATTTT
TRBJ2-3,TRBV7-2,few,NA,CASRGDRYTQYF,TGTGCCAGCAGGGGAGATCGTTATACGCAGTATTTT
TRBJ1-1,TRBV6-5,few,NA,CASSNPPGRNTEAFF,TGTGCCAGCAGTAACCCGCCGGGAAGGAACACTGAAGCTTTCTTT
TRBJ1-2,TRBV5-1,NA,TRBD1,CASSLETGLYGYTF,TGCGCCAGCAGCCTAGAGACAGGGTTATATGGCTACACCTTC
TRBJ1-1,TRBV27,NA,TRBD1,CASRLRGRAEAFF,TGTGCCAGCAGACTTAGGGGGCGGGCTGAAGCTTTCTTT
TRBJ1-4,TRBV20-1,NA,NA,CSASTGTGEKLFF,TGCAGTGCCTCCACCGGGACCGGGGAAAAACTGTTTTTT
TRBJ1-5,TRBV7-2,few,NA,CASSSYLNSNQPQHF,TGTGCCAGCAGCTCCTACTTAAATAGCAATCAGCCCCAGCATTTT
TRBJ2-5,TRBV20-1,NA,NA,CSARDALSETQYF,TGCAGTGCTAGAGACGCTTTGAGTGAGACCCAGTACTTC
TRBJ1-2,TRBV7-9,NA,NA,CASSTVAGVGFYGYTF,TGTGCCAGCAGCACAGTCGCCGGGGTTGGATTTTATGGCTACACCTTC
TRBJ1-6,TRBV2,NA,NA,CASSDPDGSPLHF,TGTGCCAGCAGTGATCCAGACGGATCACCCCTCCACTTT
TRBJ1-1,TRBV12-5,once,NA,CASGLSAMNTEAFF,TGTGCTAGTGGTTTGTCAGCCATGAACACTGAAGCTTTCTTT
TRBJ2-2,TRBV14,NA,TRBD1,CASSWGQGRTGELFF,TGTGCCAGCAGCTGGGGACAGGGGAGGACCGGGGAGCTGTTTTTT
TRBJ2-1,TRBV29-1,NA,TRBD1,CSGTAHLTEQFF,TGCTCCGGGACAGCGCATCTTACCGAGCAGTTCTTC
TRBJ1-5,TRBV27,few,NA,CASSTNRGSNQPQHF,TGTGCCAGCAGTACTAATCGGGGGAGCAATCAGCCCCAGCATTTT
TRBJ1-4,TRBV20-1,NA,TRBD1,CSANTGQGAGSVFF,TGCAGTGCTAACACGGGACAGGGGGCCGGTTCGGTGTTTTTT
TRBJ2-2,TRBV6-5,NA,NA,CASSSAFANTGELFF,TGTGCCAGCAGTTCAGCGTTCGCGAACACCGGGGAGCTGTTTTTT
TRBJ2-5,TRBV29-1,many,TRBD2,CSVVRLAGGQETQYF,TGCAGCGTTGTGCGACTAGCGGGAGGCCAAGAGACCCAGTACTTC
TRBJ2-2,TRBV6-4,NA,TRBD1,CASSESEDRANTGELFF,TGTGCCAGCAGTGAAAGTGAAGACAGGGCGAACACCGGGGAGCTGTTTTTT
TRBJ2-7,TRBV3-1,NA,NA,CASSPTQQYEQYF,TGTGCCAGCAGCCCCACTCAACAATACGAGCAGTACTTC
TRBJ1-5,TRBV10-3,NA,NA,CATVVGTGQPQHF,TGTGCCACCGTCGTGGGGACCGGGCAGCCCCAGCATTTT
TRBJ2-3,TRBV4-2,NA,NA,CASSLRTLTDTQYF,TGTGCCAGCAGCCTAAGGACTCTCACAGATACGCAGTATTTT
TRBJ1-6,TRBV20-1,NA,NA,CSALNPAQGTPLHF,TGCAGTGCCTTGAATCCTGCCCAAGGGACACCCCTCCACTTT
TRBJ2-5,TRBV3-1,NA,NA,CASSQEQFQETQYF,TGTGCCAGCAGCCAAGAGCAGTTTCAAGAGACCCAGTACTTC
TRBJ1-4,TRBV9,few,TRBD1,CASSPGQALTNEKLFF,TGTGCCAGCAGCCCGGGACAGGCCCTAACTAATGAAAAACTGTTTTTT
TRBJ2-3,TRBV10-3,NA,TRBD2,CAIRGTSGRTGDTQYF,TGTGCCATCAGGGGGACTAGCGGGAGGACCGGTGATACGCAGTATTTT
TRBJ2-3,TRBV20-1,NA,NA,CTARGSADTQYF,TGCACCGCGAGGGGGTCCGCAGATACGCAGTATTTT
TRBJ2-5,TRBV24-1,NA,NA,CATSDLQSRYF,TGTGCCACCAGTGATTTGCAGTCCAGGTACTTC
TRBJ2-7,TRBV6-5,many,NA,CASSPASRVGEQYF,TGTGCCAGCAGTCCTGCCTCTAGGGTCGGGGAGCAGTACTTC
TRBJ2-5,TRBV7-9,NA,NA,CASSLDLDVETQYF,TGTGCCAGCAGCTTAGATCTGGATGTGGAGACCCAGTACTTC
TRBJ2-4,TRBV29-1,NA,NA,CSVEGDGKNIQYF,TGCAGCGTTGAGGGAGATGGCAAAAACATTCAGTACTTC
TRBJ1-2,TRBV30,NA,TRBD1,CAWSTGTEVYGYTF,TGTGCCTGGTCCACCGGGACAGAGGTCTATGGCTACACCTTC